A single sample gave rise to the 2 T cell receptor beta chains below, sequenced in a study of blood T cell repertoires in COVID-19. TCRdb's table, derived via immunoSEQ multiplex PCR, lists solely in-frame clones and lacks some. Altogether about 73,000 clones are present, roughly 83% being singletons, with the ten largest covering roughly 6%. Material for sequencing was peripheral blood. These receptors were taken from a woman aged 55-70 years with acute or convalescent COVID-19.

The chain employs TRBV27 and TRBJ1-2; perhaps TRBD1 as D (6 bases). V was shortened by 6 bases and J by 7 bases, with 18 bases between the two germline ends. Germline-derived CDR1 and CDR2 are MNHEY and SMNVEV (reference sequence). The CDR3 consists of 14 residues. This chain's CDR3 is CASSWGGGRSGYTF. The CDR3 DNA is TGTGCCAGCAGCTGGGGAGGGGGGCGTAGTGGCTACACCTTC.

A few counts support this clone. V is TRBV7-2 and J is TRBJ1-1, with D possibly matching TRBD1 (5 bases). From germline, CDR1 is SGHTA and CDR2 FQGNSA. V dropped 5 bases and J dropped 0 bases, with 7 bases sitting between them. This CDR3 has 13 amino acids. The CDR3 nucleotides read TGTGCCAGCAGCACAGGTATGAACACTGAAGCTTTCTTT. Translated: CASSTGMNTEAFF.